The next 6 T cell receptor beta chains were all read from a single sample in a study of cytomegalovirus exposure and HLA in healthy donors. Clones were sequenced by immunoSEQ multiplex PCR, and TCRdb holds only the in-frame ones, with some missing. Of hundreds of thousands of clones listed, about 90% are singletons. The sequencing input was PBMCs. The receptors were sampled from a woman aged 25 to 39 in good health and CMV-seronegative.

The CDR3 region is CASSFGQNTEAFF. Written as DNA, the CDR3 is TGTGCCAGTAGTTTTGGTCAGAACACTGAAGCTTTCTTT. The chain joins TRBV19 to TRBJ1-1; D not resolved. Trimming took off 5 bases at V and 1 base at J, with 8 bases between the two ends. This CDR3 has 13 amino acids. The germline gives CDR1 LNHDA, CDR2 SQIVND (reference sequence).

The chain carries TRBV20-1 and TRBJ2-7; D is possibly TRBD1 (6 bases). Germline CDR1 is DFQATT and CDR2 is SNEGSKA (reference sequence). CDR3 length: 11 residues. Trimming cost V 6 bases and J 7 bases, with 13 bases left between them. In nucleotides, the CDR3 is TGCAGTGCAACTCAGGGGTTAGAGCAGTACTTC. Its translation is CSATQGLEQYF.

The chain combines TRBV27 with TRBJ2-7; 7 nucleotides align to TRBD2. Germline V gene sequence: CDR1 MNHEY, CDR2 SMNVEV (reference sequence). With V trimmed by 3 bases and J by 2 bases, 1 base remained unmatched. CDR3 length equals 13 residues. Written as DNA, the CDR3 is TGTGCCAGCAGTTTTAGCGGGCCCTACGAGCAGTACTTC. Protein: CASSFSGPYEQYF.

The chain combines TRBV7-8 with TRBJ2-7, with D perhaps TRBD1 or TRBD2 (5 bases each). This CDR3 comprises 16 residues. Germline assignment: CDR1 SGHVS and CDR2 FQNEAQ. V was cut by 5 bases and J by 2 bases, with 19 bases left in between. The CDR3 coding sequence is TGTGCCAGCAGCCCCGAGGGGTTAGGGGAGACCTACGAGCAGTACTTC. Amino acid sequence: CASSPEGLGETYEQYF.

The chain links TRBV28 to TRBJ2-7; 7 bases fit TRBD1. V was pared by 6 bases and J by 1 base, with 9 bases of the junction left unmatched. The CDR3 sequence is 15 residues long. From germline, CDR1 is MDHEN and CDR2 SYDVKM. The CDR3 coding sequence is TGTGCCAGCAGCTCCTTCGGGACAGCTTCCTACGAGCAGTACTTC. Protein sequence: CASSSFGTASYEQYF.

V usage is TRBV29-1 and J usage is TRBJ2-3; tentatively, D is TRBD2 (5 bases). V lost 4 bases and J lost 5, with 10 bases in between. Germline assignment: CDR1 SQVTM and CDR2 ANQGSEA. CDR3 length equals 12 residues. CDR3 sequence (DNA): TGCAGCGTTGCGGGGTCGGGAGATACGCAGTATTTT. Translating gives CSVAGSGDTQYF.